The 28 T cell receptor beta chains below all came from one sample that was sequenced in a study of blood T cell repertoires in COVID-19. The data were produced by immunoSEQ multiplex PCR, yet TCRdb's version contains in-frame clones alone and is incomplete. The table has fewer than 120,000 clones, roughly four fifths seen once. The sequenced sample consisted of peripheral blood. The receptor source for this set is a woman aged 55-69 years with acute or convalescent COVID-19.

This sequence joins TRBV4-3 and TRBJ1-3; possibly TRBD1 for D (5 bases). The germline V gene has CDR1 LGHNA and CDR2 YSLEER. The CDR3 consists of 14 residues. The V end lost 1 base, the J end lost 4 bases, and 8 bases lay between the germline ends. The CDR3 loop is CASSQGGHGNTIYF. In DNA form, the CDR3 reads TGCGCCAGCAGCCAAGGGGGCCACGGAAACACCATATATTTT.

The chain carries TRBV24-1 and TRBJ2-3; TRBD1 agrees at 8 bases. This CDR3 contains 16 residues. Germline CDR1 KGHDR, CDR2 SFDVKD. V gave up 3 bases and J gave up 2 bases; unmatched junction bases: 6. The CDR3 DNA is TGTGCCACCAGTGATCCGGCAGGGGGCTTCACAGATACGCAGTATTTT. This encodes CATSDPAGGFTDTQYF.

Written as DNA, the CDR3 is TGCGCCAGCAGCCCCCGCGCGGAGAACACTGAAGCTTTCTTT. The encoded protein is CASSPRAENTEAFF. The V gene is TRBV5-1, the J gene TRBJ1-1; no clear D. In germline, CDR1 is SGHRS, CDR2 YFSETQ. Trimming left V 4 bases short and J 1 base short, with 11 bases between. The CDR3 is 14 residues long. Together with reference TRBV5-1 and TRBJ1-1, the CDR3 gives the full variable domain: KAGVTQTPRYLIKTRGQQVTLSCSPISGHRSVSWYQQTPGQGLQFLFEYFSETQRNKGNFPGRFSGRQFSNSRSEMNVSTLELGDSALYLCASSPRAENTEAFFGQGTRLTVV.

This chain connects TRBV2 to TRBJ2-3, with D tentatively TRBD2 (6 bases). V dropped 6 bases and J dropped 1 base, with 14 bases sitting between them. Germline V gene lookup returns CDR1 SNHLY and CDR2 FYNNEI. The CDR3 is made up of 15 amino acids. CDR3 DNA sequence: TGTGCCAGCAGCCTCTCGCGGGGTGGCACAGATACGCAGTATTTT. Translating it yields CASSLSRGGTDTQYF.

The chain has TRBV7-3 and TRBJ2-3; 10 bases align to TRBD2. Trimming removed 1 base from V and 6 bases from J; junction bases left unmatched: 7. Germline V gene data show CDR1 as SGHTA and CDR2 as FQGTGA. The CDR3 length is 16 residues. The CDR3 protein is CASSLMASGGVDTQYF. CDR3 nucleotide sequence: TGTGCCAGCAGCTTAATGGCTAGCGGGGGTGTCGATACGCAGTATTTT.

The chain employs TRBV7-3 and TRBJ1-6, with 9 positions matching TRBD1. Germline V gives CDR1 SGHTA, CDR2 FQGTGA. CDR3 size: 14 residues. V dropped 3 bases and J dropped 9; count of bases not matched to a gene: 3. The CDR3 region has the DNA TGTGCCAGCAGCTTGGGACAGGGAATTTCACCCCTCCACTTT. Protein sequence: CASSLGQGISPLHF.

This chain links TRBV19 with TRBJ1-5, with D uncertain. Germline V gene lookup returns CDR1 LNHDA and CDR2 SQIVND (reference sequence). This CDR3 is built from 14 residues. Trimming shortened V by 2 bases and J by 6 bases, and 11 bases separated the two germline ends. The CDR3 spells CASSINGEVQPQHF. CDR3 coding DNA: TGTGCCAGTAGTATAAATGGTGAGGTTCAGCCCCAGCATTTT.

This chain uses TRBV6-5 with TRBJ1-1; no reliable D call. V was shortened by 2 bases and J by 7 bases, with 11 bases between the two germline ends. This CDR3 is built from 13 residues. The germline V gene encodes CDR1 MNHEY and CDR2 SVGAGI. The CDR3: CASSYGVGSEAFF. The CDR3 DNA reads as TGTGCCAGCAGTTACGGCGTGGGGAGTGAAGCTTTCTTT.

The rearrangement links TRBV2 to TRBJ1-5; D may be TRBD1 (5 bases). The CDR3 consists of 13 residues. Trimming removed 5 bases at V and 6 bases at J, with 11 bases between. CDR1 and CDR2 from the germline V gene are SNHLY and FYNNEI. CDR3 sequence: CASSTGETQPQHF. The CDR3 DNA follows: TGTGCCAGCAGTACGGGGGAAACTCAGCCCCAGCATTTT.

This chain connects TRBV7-2 to TRBJ1-6; possible D gene TRBD1, 5 bases. Germline loops: CDR1 SGHTA, CDR2 FQGNSA. Trimming removed 2 bases from V and 9 bases from J, with 14 bases in between. The CDR3 runs to 15 residues. The chain's CDR3 is CASSLTRASGSPLHF. The CDR3 DNA follows: TGTGCCAGCAGCTTAACCAGGGCCTCTGGTTCACCCCTCCACTTT.

This clone was found a few times. The chain combines TRBV3-1 (or the pseudogene TRBV3-2) with TRBJ1-1; 8 bases align to TRBD1. Trimming cost V 6 bases and J 5 bases; bases outside gene matches: 5. From germline, CDR1 is LGHDT and CDR2 YNNKEL (reference sequence). This CDR3 contains 13 residues. For the CDR3, the DNA is TGTGCCAGCAGACTTAACAGGGGGACTGAAGCTTTCTTT. Translation: CASRLNRGTEAFF.

The gene calls are TRBV19 and TRBJ1-3; no clear D. The CDR3 has 14 amino acids. V was trimmed by 7 bases and J by 2 bases, leaving 12 bases between them. Germline V gene data show CDR1 as LNHDA and CDR2 as SQIVND (reference sequence). Written as DNA, the CDR3 is TGTGCCAGTAAGGAGAGAACGGCTGGAAACACCATATATTTT. Translated: CASKERTAGNTIYF.

The rearrangement links TRBV2 to TRBJ1-1; 9 bases align to TRBD1. Germline V gene lookup returns CDR1 SNHLY and CDR2 FYNNEI. Trimming cost V 7 bases and J 3 bases; bases outside gene matches: 6. This CDR3 comprises 14 residues. The CDR3 DNA sequence: TGTGCCAGCATCACAGGGGGCGTAGACACTGAAGCTTTCTTT. It specifies CASITGGVDTEAFF.

V usage is TRBV2 and J usage is TRBJ1-5; perhaps TRBD1 as D (6 bases). The CDR3 is 13 amino acids. CDR1 is SNHLY and CDR2 is FYNNEI in the germline V gene. With 3 bases removed from V and 4 bases from J, the gap between germline ends came to 7 bases. The chain's CDR3 is CASSEGQNQPQHF. The DNA of the CDR3 is TGTGCCAGCAGTGAGGGACAAAATCAGCCCCAGCATTTT.

The V and J genes are TRBV7-3 and TRBJ1-1; D remains unclear. Trimming cost V 4 bases and J 3 bases, with 12 bases left between them. The CDR3 sequence is 14 residues long. Looked up from germline, CDR1 is SGHTA and CDR2 is FQGTGA. CDR3 protein: CASSSLGEDTEAFF. In nucleotides, the CDR3 is TGTGCCAGCAGCTCGTTGGGTGAGGACACTGAAGCTTTCTTT. Based on the CDR3 plus reference TRBV7-3 and TRBJ1-1, the full variable domain is GAGVSQTPSNKVTEKGKYVELRCDPISGHTALYWYRQSLGQGPEFLIYFQGTGAADDSGLPNDRFFAVRPEGSVSTLKIQRTERGDSAVYLCASSSLGEDTEAFFGQGTRLTVV.

This clone was detected only a few times. V and J are TRBV9 and TRBJ2-3; TRBD2 might be the D (6 bases). The CDR3 sequence is 18 residues long. Trimming pared 4 bases from V and 8 bases from J, leaving 29 bases between. Germline CDR1 is SGDLS and CDR2 is YYNGEE. The CDR3 region is CASSPTLPGRAPGSTQYF. CDR3 coding DNA: TGTGCCAGCAGCCCCACCCTCCCGGGGCGGGCCCCCGGGAGTACGCAGTATTTT.

The chain has TRBV6-2 or TRBV6-3 and TRBJ2-1, with 7 bases matching TRBD1. V shed 0 bases and J 7 bases; nucleotides not matched to a gene: 3. This CDR3 contains 14 residues. Germline V lookup: CDR1 MNHEY, CDR2 SVGEGT. CDR3 region: CASSYSTGQNEQFF. The CDR3 coding sequence is TGTGCCAGCAGTTACTCGACAGGGCAGAATGAGCAGTTCTTC.

The chain combines TRBV24-1 with TRBJ1-1; TRBD1 matches at 8 bases. Germline V lookup: CDR1 KGHDR, CDR2 SFDVKD. The length of the CDR3 is 16 residues. The V segment lost 3 bases and the J segment 3 bases; nucleotides outside the gene matches: 8. The chain's CDR3 is CATSDRQGRRDTEAFF. In DNA, the CDR3 is TGTGCCACCAGTGATAGACAGGGGAGACGGGACACTGAAGCTTTCTTT.

The CDR3 coding sequence is TGTGCCAGCCACCTAGGGGTCGCAAATTCACCCCTCCACTTT. It codes for CASHLGVANSPLHF. The V and J genes are TRBV28 and TRBJ1-6, with a possible D match to TRBD1 (5 bases). V shed 8 bases and J shed 7 bases, with 15 bases lying between them. The CDR3 runs 14 residues. Germline-derived CDR1 and CDR2 are MDHEN and SYDVKM.

CDR3 amino acids: CASTRHGWGVDSNQPQHF. Here the CDR3 DNA reads TGTGCCAGCACACGCCACGGGTGGGGGGTTGATAGCAATCAGCCCCAGCATTTT. V gene TRBV28 combines with J gene TRBJ1-5; D might be TRBD1 (5 bases). V was trimmed by 7 bases and J by 0 bases, leaving 22 bases between them. The length of the CDR3 is 18 residues. Germline V gene data show CDR1 as MDHEN and CDR2 as SYDVKM.

The chain carries TRBV28 and TRBJ2-7; no clear D. In germline, CDR1 is MDHEN, CDR2 SYDVKM. V was shortened by 2 bases and J by 1 base, with 6 bases between the two germline ends. The CDR3 totals 13 residues. CDR3 sequence: CASSLLESYEQYF. The CDR3 DNA reads TGTGCCAGCAGTTTACTGGAGTCCTACGAGCAGTACTTC.

The chain links TRBV7-9 to TRBJ1-1; TRBD1 might be the D (6 bases). Germline V lookup: CDR1 SEHNR, CDR2 FQNEAQ (reference sequence). The CDR3 length is 13 residues. Between the trimmed V and J ends, which lost 1 base and 11 bases, there was a span of 14 bases. The CDR3 region has the DNA TGTGCCAGCAGCTTAGAGGGGGGAGGGACGGCTTTCTTT. It yields the protein CASSLEGGGTAFF.

The chain recombines TRBV6-5 with TRBJ1-2; TRBD1 matches 7 bases. The CDR3 is made up of 14 amino acids. Germline-derived CDR1 and CDR2 are MNHEY and SVGAGI. V trimming: 6 bases; J trimming: 2 bases; junction bases outside the gene matches: 6. The CDR3 region has the DNA TGTGCCAGCAGGACTAACAGGGGAAACTATGGCTACACCTTC. This encodes CASRTNRGNYGYTF.

V and J are TRBV7-2 and TRBJ2-5; TRBD2 agrees at 13 bases. The CDR3 contains 16 residues. V shed 4 bases and J 2 bases; nucleotides not matched to a gene: 4. CDR1 is SGHTA and CDR2 is FQGNSA in the germline V gene. CDR3 nucleotide sequence: TGTGCCAGCAGCTCCGCGACTAGCGGGGGGCAAGAGACCCAGTACTTC. This encodes CASSSATSGGQETQYF.

The CDR3 sequence is CASSIRGGVITNTQYF. The CDR3 region has the DNA TGTGCCAGTAGTATAAGAGGGGGGGTCATAACCAATACGCAGTATTTT. This chain connects TRBV19 to TRBJ2-3; possible D gene TRBD2, 7 bases. The CDR3 runs to 16 residues. The V end lost 2 bases, the J end lost 7 bases, and 19 bases lay between the germline ends. Germline values: CDR1 LNHDA, CDR2 SQIVND (reference sequence).

The V call is TRBV4-3, the J call TRBJ1-1, with 7 nucleotides matching TRBD1. Germline lookup yields CDR1 LGHNA and CDR2 YSLEER. V lost 5 bases to trimming and J lost 10 bases; unmatched junction nucleotides: 7. The CDR3 runs 12 residues. The CDR3: CASSEGASRAFF. The CDR3 nucleotides read TGCGCCAGCAGCGAGGGGGCAAGTCGAGCTTTCTTT.

In this sample, this clone turned up once. The rearrangement joins TRBV7-9 to TRBJ2-5; D remains ambiguous. V lost 0 bases, J lost 1 base, and 3 bases lay in between. Germline CDR1 reads SEHNR; CDR2 reads FQNEAQ (reference sequence). CDR3 length: 13 residues. The chain's CDR3 is CASSLASQETQYF. The CDR3 bases are TGTGCCAGCAGCTTAGCGAGCCAAGAGACCCAGTACTTC.

This chain connects TRBV10-3 to TRBJ1-5, with TRBD1 matching 9 bases. V gave up 10 bases and J gave up 3 bases; unmatched junction bases: 4. The germline gives CDR1 ENHRY, CDR2 SYGVKD. The length of the CDR3 is 13 residues. CDR3 region: CATRTGVNQPQHF. CDR3 nucleotides: TGTGCCACCCGGACAGGGGTCAATCAGCCCCAGCATTTT.